This TCR beta chain was sequenced for a study of response to subunit inactivated influenza vaccine (dated by TCRdb to 2016 to 2018). Regarding the complete study: The study used deep quantitative T cell receptor repertoire profiling to track responses to a trivalent subunit inactivated influenza vaccine. Overall results and qualifications from the work: According to the authors, only a limited number of new T cells may be recruited by each seasonal influenza vaccination.

The germline V gene sets CDR1 to SQVTM and CDR2 to ANQGSEA. The CDR3 runs 15 residues from the cysteine to the phenylalanine. Kept here is only the CDR3 DNA, which spans 45 bases and is read in frame from base 1. V is cut back by 3 bases and J by 6 bases, with 8 bases in the junction unmatched. This clonotype was counted at least ten times. The specificity of this receptor is unknown. The sample holds no much larger clone one base away, and base qualities are not on file. Receptor libraries were prepared by RT-PCR. The reads were generated on an Illumina HiSeq 2500. TCRdb reworked the public reads: Q25 trimming with fastp, MiXCR clone assembly, productive beta chains retained. Rows are combined by CDR3 protein, so each entry shows the most common genes and DNA. The sample yields around 570,000 distinct CDR3 sequences; approximately 7.6% were counted once. The top ten clones comprise 13% of the sample.

The sample in question was PBMCs from blood, obtained around 25 months after vaccination. This sequence uses TRBV29-1 and TRBJ2-3, and 11 junctional nucleotides match TRBD2. The source of this sequence is a man between 45 and 75 years old who received an inactivated influenza vaccine. Donor details come from another sample of the same person, matched by shared clones. For the CDR3, the sequence is CSVDRSGRASDTQYF. The nucleotide sequence is given as TGCAGCGTTGACCGTAGCGGGAGGGCCTCCGATACGCAGTATTTT.